These T cell receptor beta chains were read from a single sample in a study of blood T cells in healthy people across ages. Using its own MiXCR run on the 5' RACE reads, TCRdb lists one record per CDR3 protein. The sample holds about 620,000 distinct CDR3 sequences, around 52% seen once. Sequencing was performed on blood. These receptors were collected from a woman of 80 years or more in good health. CDR3s include the opening cysteine and the closing phenylalanine or tryptophan. Each record gives: J gene, clone size, V gene, CDR3 length, CDR3 protein. The size of a clone is reported for some rows only, either as once, few or many, or as a class for expanded clones.

TRBJ2-5 . TRBV30 13 CAWSGGLSETQYF
TRBJ1-2 many TRBV10-3 14 CAISESLRVGGYTF
TRBJ2-7 . TRBV6-6 15 CASNYEGTGPYEQYF
TRBJ2-7 once TRBV9 11 CASGERPVQYF
TRBJ2-3 few TRBV5-1 17 CASSYGTARYGADTQYF
TRBJ2-5 few TRBV9 14 CASSAVGVRNEQYF
TRBJ2-1 many TRBV7-2 13 CASSPGVGHEQFF
TRBJ2-1 . TRBV2 14 CATTAGASNNEQFF
TRBJ2-5 . TRBV3-1 18 CASSQDWVDSGNQETQYF
TRBJ2-1 . TRBV5-1 17 CASSPPGLAGGSNEQFF
TRBJ2-7 many TRBV6-2/TRBV6-3 17 CASSYPLVGRSRGEQYF
TRBJ2-1 . TRBV20-1 12 CSARTYNGEQFF
TRBJ2-4 . TRBV12-3/TRBV12-4 15 CASSLQGWGKNIQYF
TRBJ2-3 . TRBV3-1 15 CASSQRAGNTDTQYF
TRBJ2-3 many TRBV14 14 CASSRWTATDTQYF
TRBJ1-5 . TRBV5-1 15 CASSLGQSYNQPQHF
TRBJ2-7 . TRBV5-1 14 CASSTGQASYEQYF
TRBJ2-1 many TRBV3-1 14 CASSLSGSKNEQFF
TRBJ2-5 . TRBV7-6 17 CASSLPSPLSSISEQYF
TRBJ2-1 many TRBV6-5 15 CASRPTSGGSNEQFF
TRBJ1-2 few TRBV20-1 14 CSAIPGGLTEGYTF
TRBJ2-7 . TRBV29-1 10 CSPRAYEQYF
TRBJ1-4 many TRBV27 15 CASSLRGTGTEKLFF
TRBJ1-6 many TRBV28 15 CASSSISGVGSPLHF
TRBJ2-7 many TRBV20-1 11 CSGSRSYEQYF
TRBJ2-7 . TRBV5-1 15 CASSLGDRGIYEQYF
TRBJ2-7 many TRBV27 12 CASSYLGYEQYF
TRBJ2-1 . TRBV10-2 16 CASSSGTERSYNEQFF
TRBJ1-1 few TRBV10-3 11 CATYRDREAFF
TRBJ1-2 . TRBV20-1 12 CSAWDRHYGYTF
TRBJ2-1 many TRBV5-1 13 CASSLVPYNEQFF
TRBJ2-3 few TRBV28 15 CASTPAHSRTDTQYF
TRBJ1-2 . TRBV29-1 12 CSPSRAGDGYTF
TRBJ2-3 once TRBV25-1 17 CASSDPIGLAATDTQYF
TRBJ2-5 many TRBV28 15 CASSFTGGTGETQYF
TRBJ1-3 . TRBV9 15 CASSTGLSTGNTIYF
TRBJ2-3 medium-sized TRBV6-4 15 CASSETSGPTDTQYF
TRBJ2-3 few TRBV7-8 14 CVSTLLAGTDTQYF
TRBJ2-1 . TRBV6-1 15 CASSDQGNSYNEQFF
TRBJ1-2 . TRBV4-3 14 CASSQVGVAYGYTF
TRBJ2-3 many TRBV7-3 14 CASSLTAATDTQYF
TRBJ2-3 . TRBV20-1 13 CSARPRSADTQYF
TRBJ2-3 . TRBV28 16 CASSSLTSGLTETQYF
TRBJ2-7 . TRBV2 12 CASSSVDRGQYF
TRBJ2-3 few TRBV7-8 16 CASSWASGGFPDTQYF
TRBJ1-5 once TRBV20-1 19 CSAKSSPWDRTKSNQPQHF
TRBJ1-5 . TRBV12-3/TRBV12-4 14 CASSQQGAKQPQHF
TRBJ2-2 . TRBV5-1 15 CASSLEGQTTGELFF